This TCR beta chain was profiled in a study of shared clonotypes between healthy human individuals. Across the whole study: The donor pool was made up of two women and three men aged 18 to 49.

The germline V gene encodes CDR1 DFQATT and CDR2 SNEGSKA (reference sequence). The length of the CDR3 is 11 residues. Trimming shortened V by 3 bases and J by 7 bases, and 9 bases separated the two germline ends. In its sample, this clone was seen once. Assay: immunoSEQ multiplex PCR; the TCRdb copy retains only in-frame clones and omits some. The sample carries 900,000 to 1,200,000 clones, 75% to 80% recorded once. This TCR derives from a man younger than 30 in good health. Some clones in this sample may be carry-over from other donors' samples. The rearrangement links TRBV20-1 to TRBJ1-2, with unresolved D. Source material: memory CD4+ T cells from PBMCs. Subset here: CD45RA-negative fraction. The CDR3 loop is CSARGLSGYTF. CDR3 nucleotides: TGCAGTGCTAGGGGTCTGTCTGGCTACACCTTC.